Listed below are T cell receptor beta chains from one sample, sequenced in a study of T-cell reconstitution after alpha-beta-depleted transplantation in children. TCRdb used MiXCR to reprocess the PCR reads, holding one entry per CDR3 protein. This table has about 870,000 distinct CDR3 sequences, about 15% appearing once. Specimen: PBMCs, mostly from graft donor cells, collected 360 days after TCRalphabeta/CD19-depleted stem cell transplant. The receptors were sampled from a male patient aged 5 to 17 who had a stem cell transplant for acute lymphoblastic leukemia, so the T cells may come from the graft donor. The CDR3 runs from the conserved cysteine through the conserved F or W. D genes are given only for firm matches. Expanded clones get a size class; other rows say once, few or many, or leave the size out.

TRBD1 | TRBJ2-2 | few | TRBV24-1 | CATGTGGGGELFF | TGTGCCACCGGGACAGGGGGCGGCGGGGAGCTGTTTTTT
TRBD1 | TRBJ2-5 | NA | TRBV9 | CASSPQPRGQGQTQYF | TGTGCCAGCAGCCCGCAGCCCCGTGGACAGGGCCAGACCCAGTACTTC
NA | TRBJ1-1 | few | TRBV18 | CASSPRGGTGTEAFF | TGTGCCAGCTCACCACGTGGGGGAACGGGCACTGAAGCTTTCTTT
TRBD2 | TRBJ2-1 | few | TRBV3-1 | CASSQSPASGRVGEFSYNEQFF | TGTGCCAGCAGCCAAAGTCCCGCTAGCGGGAGGGTCGGGGAATTCTCCTACAATGAGCAGTTCTTC
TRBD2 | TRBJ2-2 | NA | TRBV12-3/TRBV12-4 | CASNNGTSGLVGELFF | TGTGCCAGCAATAATGGGACTAGCGGGTTGGTAGGGGAGCTGTTTTTT
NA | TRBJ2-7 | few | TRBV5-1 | CASSNHGGNEQYF | TGCGCCAGCAGCAACCACGGAGGGAACGAGCAGTACTTC
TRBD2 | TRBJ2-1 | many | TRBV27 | CASSRTSGRDYNEQFF | TGTGCCAGCAGTCGGACTAGCGGGAGAGATTACAATGAGCAGTTCTTC
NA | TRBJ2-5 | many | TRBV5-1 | CASSLDETQYF | TGCGCCAGCAGCTTGGACGAGACCCAGTACTTC
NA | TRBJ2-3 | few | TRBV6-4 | CASSEGVAGDTQYF | TGTGCCAGCAGTGAGGGCGTAGCCGGAGATACGCAGTATTTT
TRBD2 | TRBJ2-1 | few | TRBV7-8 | CASSYRRTSGYNEQFF | TGTGCCAGCAGCTACCGCAGGACTAGCGGATACAATGAGCAGTTCTTC
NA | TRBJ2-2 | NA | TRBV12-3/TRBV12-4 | CASTPGRGTGELFF | TGTGCCAGCACTCCGGGGCGCGGTACCGGGGAGCTGTTTTTT
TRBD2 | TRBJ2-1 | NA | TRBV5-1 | CASSPRERERYNEQFF | TGCGCCAGCAGCCCCCGGGAGCGGGAGCGGTACAATGAGCAGTTCTTC
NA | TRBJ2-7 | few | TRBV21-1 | CASTRERGRPCYEQYF | TGTGCCAGCACCCGAGAGCGAGGACGGCCCTGCTACGAGCAGTACTTC
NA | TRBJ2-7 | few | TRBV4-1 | CASSQPRANFYEQYF | TGCGCCAGCAGCCAACCGAGGGCCAACTTCTACGAGCAGTACTTC
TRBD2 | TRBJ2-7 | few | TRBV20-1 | CSARDPSGPTYEQYF | TGCAGTGCTAGAGACCCTAGCGGGCCTACCTACGAGCAGTACTTC
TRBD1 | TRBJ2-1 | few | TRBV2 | CAIDRGLREQFF | TGTGCCATCGACAGGGGACTGAGAGAGCAGTTCTTC
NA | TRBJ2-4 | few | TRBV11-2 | CASSSLRRLENIQYF | TGTGCCAGCAGCTCTCTACGGAGACTAGAAAACATTCAGTACTTC
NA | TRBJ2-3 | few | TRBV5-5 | CASSLKWGTDTQYF | TGTGCCAGCAGCTTGAAGTGGGGCACAGATACGCAGTATTTT
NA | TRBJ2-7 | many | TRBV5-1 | CASSKPGGEYEQYF | TGCGCCAGCAGCAAACCCGGGGGCGAGTACGAGCAGTACTTC
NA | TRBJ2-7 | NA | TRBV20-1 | CSASIGSSEQYF | TGCAGTGCTAGCATAGGGTCCAGCGAGCAGTACTTC
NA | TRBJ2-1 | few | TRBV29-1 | CSGGRGYNEQFF | TGCAGCGGGGGGCGCGGCTACAATGAGCAGTTCTTC
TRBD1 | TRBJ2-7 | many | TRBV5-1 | CASSGTGGSYEQYF | TGTGCCAGCAGTGGGACAGGGGGGTCGTACGAGCAGTACTTC
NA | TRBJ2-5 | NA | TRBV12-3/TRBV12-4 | CATKLVTETQYF | TGTGCCACCAAACTAGTCACGGAGACCCAGTACTTC
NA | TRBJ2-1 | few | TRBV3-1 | CASSQEWVRNEQFF | TGTGCCAGCAGCCAAGAGTGGGTCCGCAATGAGCAGTTCTTC
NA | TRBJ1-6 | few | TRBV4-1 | CASSQGWDLLHF | TGCGCCAGCAGCCAAGGCTGGGATCTCCTCCACTTT
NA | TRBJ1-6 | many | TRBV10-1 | CASSESGGAPLHF | TGCGCCAGCAGTGAGTCTGGAGGGGCACCCCTCCACTTT
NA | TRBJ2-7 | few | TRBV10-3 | CAISNSGRQGGEQYF | TGTGCCATCAGTAATAGTGGTCGCCAGGGCGGCGAGCAGTACTTC
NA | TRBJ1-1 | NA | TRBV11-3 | CASSFHSNTEAFF | TGTGCCAGCAGCTTCCACTCGAACACTGAAGCTTTCTTT
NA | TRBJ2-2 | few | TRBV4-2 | CASSQDSSVPRTGELFF | TGTGCCAGCAGCCAAGATTCCTCGGTCCCCAGGACCGGGGAGCTGTTTTTT
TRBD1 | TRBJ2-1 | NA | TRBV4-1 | CASSQSTGTGVYNEQFF | TGCGCCAGCAGCCAATCGACCGGGACAGGGGTCTACAATGAGCAGTTCTTC
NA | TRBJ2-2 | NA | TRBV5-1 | CASSLRENTGELFF | TGCGCCAGCAGCCTCAGGGAAAACACCGGGGAGCTGTTTTTT
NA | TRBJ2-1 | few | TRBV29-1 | CSVEGVTSRGEQFF | TGCAGCGTTGAGGGGGTAACTAGTCGTGGTGAGCAGTTCTTC
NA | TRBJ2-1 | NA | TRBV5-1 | CASSLNSDYNEQFF | TGCGCCAGCAGCCTGAATAGCGATTACAATGAGCAGTTCTTC
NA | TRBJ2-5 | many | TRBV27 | CASRPIQGDETQYF | TGTGCCAGCAGGCCCATACAGGGTGACGAGACCCAGTACTTC
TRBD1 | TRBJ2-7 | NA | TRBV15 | CATSRVDRGGRYEQYF | TGTGCCACCAGCAGAGTCGACAGGGGAGGCCGCTACGAGCAGTACTTC
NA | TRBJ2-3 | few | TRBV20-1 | CSARVIRQGLATDTQYF | TGCAGTGCTAGGGTAATTCGACAGGGACTGGCCACAGATACGCAGTATTTT
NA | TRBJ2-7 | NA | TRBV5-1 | CASSLAGTTTLKYF | TGCGCCAGCAGCTTGGCCGGGACGACTACGTTGAAGTACTTC
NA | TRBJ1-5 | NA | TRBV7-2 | CASSSRSGKQPQHF | TGTGCCAGCAGTTCCCGGTCGGGGAAGCAGCCCCAGCATTTT
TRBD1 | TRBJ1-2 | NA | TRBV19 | CATSRLGDSNYGYTF | TGTGCCACTTCAAGGTTAGGGGACAGTAACTATGGCTACACCTTC
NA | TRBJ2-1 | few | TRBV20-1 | CSARDSRGAYNEQFF | TGCAGTGCTAGAGATAGTCGCGGCGCGTACAATGAGCAGTTCTTC
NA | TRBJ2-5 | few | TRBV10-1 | CASSESRLQETQYF | TGCGCCAGCAGTGAAAGTAGGCTCCAAGAGACCCAGTACTTC
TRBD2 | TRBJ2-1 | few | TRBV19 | CASSIVAGAGEQFF | TGTGCCAGTAGTATCGTAGCGGGAGCCGGTGAGCAGTTCTTC
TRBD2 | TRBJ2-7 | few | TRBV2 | CASRRQLLAGVEQYF | TGTGCCAGCAGACGACAACTACTAGCGGGAGTCGAGCAGTACTTC
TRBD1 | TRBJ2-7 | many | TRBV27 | CASSLRQGVHYEQYF | TGTGCCAGCAGCTTGAGACAGGGGGTACACTACGAGCAGTACTTC
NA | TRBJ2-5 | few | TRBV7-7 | CASSPSLLQETQYF | TGTGCCAGCAGCCCCAGCCTGCTCCAAGAGACCCAGTACTTC
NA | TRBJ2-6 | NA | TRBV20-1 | CSARLGAGANVLTF | TGCAGTGCCAGACTAGGAGCTGGGGCCAACGTCCTGACTTTC